The clone carrying this TCR beta chain was picked up a small number of times. Sample-barcoded 5' priming and a J-beta primer mix drove a second PCR of roughly 6 to 12 cycles. TCRdb fed the 5' RACE reads into MiXCR, producing one record per CDR3 protein. The table has roughly 730,000 distinct CDR3 sequences, approximately 60% seen once. The sample, approximately 10 milliliters of peripheral blood, was drawn from each donor. In germline, CDR1 is SEHNR, CDR2 FQNEAQ (reference sequence). Unmatched junction bases numbered 10, after V lost 3 bases and J lost 5 bases. CDR3 length equals 15 residues. The data were obtained in a study of blood T cells in healthy people across ages. Study-level information: Per two T cells, about one barcoded beta molecule was captured through template switching.

Sequenced: blood. This sequence joins TRBV7-9 and TRBJ2-7, with 7 bases identical to TRBD1. This receptor was obtained from a man aged 35-49 years in good health. CDR3 sequence (DNA): TGTGCCAGCAGCTTGTCTAGTCGAGGGGGCCACGAGCAGTACTTC. Amino acids: CASSLSSRGGHEQYF.